This TCR beta chain was observed in a study of Ad26.COV2.S vaccination and SARS-CoV-2 variants. Across the study: Ad26.COV2.S given intramuscularly, once or twice 56 days apart.

Treatment meaning: some 19 received Ad26.COV2.S at low or high dose, single or two shots; about 5 received placebo; per-sample allocation not given. Samples were taken on day 63 after the first vaccine or placebo injection. Donation came from an adult in Boston who was aged 18-55 years. The ends lost 1 base at V and 6 bases at J; junction bases unmatched: 3. Germline V gene sequence: CDR1 GTSNPN, CDR2 SVGIG (reference sequence). The CDR3 has 14 amino acids. General study results and limits: Following vaccination, spike-specific CD8+ and CD4+ T cell responses reportedly exhibited substantial breadth.

On this clone itself: The antigen is not known.

Assay used: immunoSEQ multiplex PCR; TCRdb lists only in-frame clones, some missing. The table shows 250,000 to 300,000 clones, with 87% occurring only once. This rearrangement joins TRBV30 to TRBJ1-5, with 10 bases identical to TRBD1. The receptor was derived from a person between 18 and 59 years old who received the Ad26.COV2.S COVID-19 vaccine or a placebo. The sample was peripheral blood, taken in a trial of Ad26.COV2.S vaccine versus placebo. CDR3 nucleotides: TGTGCCTGGAGTGCGGGACAGGGGAGTCAGCCCCAGCATTTT. Translation: CAWSAGQGSQPQHF.